Listed below are T cell receptor beta chains from one sample, sequenced in a study of early T cells in non-severe SARS-CoV-2 infection. TCRdb re-called the 5' RACE reads through MiXCR, storing one row per CDR3 protein. The top ten clones hold 0.58% of a sample with 85,000 to 90,000 distinct CDR3 sequences, about 14% of them seen once. The material sequenced was whole blood. The source of these receptors is an adult who was a healthcare worker with PCR-confirmed SARS-CoV-2 infection or an uninfected control (not recorded which). CDR3s include the opening cysteine and the closing phenylalanine or tryptophan. The D gene is left open where the match is weak. Size tells how often a clone was seen (once, few, many) or the class of an expanded clone, and some rows leave it out.

.	few	TRBV18	TRBJ2-4	CASSPEGNIQYF	TGTGCCAGCTCACCAGAGGGCAACATTCAGTACTTC
.	.	TRBV7-2	TRBJ2-3	CASSLVRVADTQYF	TGTGCCAGCAGCTTAGTGCGGGTCGCAGATACGCAGTATTTT
TRBD2	.	TRBV4-1	TRBJ2-3	CASSPRGSGLSTDTQYF	TGCGCCAGCAGCCCGAGGGGTAGCGGGCTTAGCACAGATACGCAGTATTTT
.	many	TRBV12-3/TRBV12-4	TRBJ2-2	CASRSAPGEEHTGELFF	TGTGCCAGCAGATCAGCCCCGGGGGAAGAGCACACCGGGGAGCTGTTTTTT
TRBD1	.	TRBV7-3	TRBJ1-4	CASSSDRVAEKLFF	TGTGCCAGCAGCTCGGACAGGGTGGCTGAAAAACTGTTTTTT
.	many	TRBV24-1	TRBJ1-2	CATSAGSYGYTF	TGTGCCACCAGTGCCGGCTCCTATGGCTACACCTTC
.	many	TRBV27	TRBJ1-4	CASRGSTNEKLFF	TGTGCCAGCAGGGGGTCTACTAATGAAAAACTGTTTTTT
.	.	TRBV11-1	TRBJ2-3	CASSSFFRGDTQYF	TGTGCCAGCAGCTCCTTTTTTCGCGGGGATACGCAGTATTTT
TRBD1	few	TRBV7-9	TRBJ1-6	CASSLEHRGDSPLHF	TGTGCCAGCAGCTTAGAACACAGGGGGGATTCACCCCTCCACTTT
TRBD2	few	TRBV6-2/TRBV6-3	TRBJ2-3	CASSYRGTSGVGDTQYF	TGTGCCAGCAGTTACCGTGGGACTAGCGGGGTCGGAGATACGCAGTATTTT
TRBD1	.	TRBV10-3	TRBJ2-4	CALRTGEAKNIQYF	TGTGCCCTCCGGACAGGGGAAGCCAAAAACATTCAGTACTTC
TRBD2	many	TRBV7-9	TRBJ2-3	CASAGGPSGPDTQYF	TGTGCCAGCGCGGGGGGGCCGTCTGGGCCAGATACGCAGTATTTT
TRBD1	few	TRBV30	TRBJ2-1	CAWSFGGQGANNEQFF	TGTGCCTGGAGTTTTGGGGGACAGGGGGCTAACAATGAGCAGTTCTTC
.	once	TRBV6-6	TRBJ1-2	CASSGGGGYGGYTF	TGTGCCAGCAGCGGGGGCGGTGGATATGGAGGCTACACCTTC
.	few	TRBV6-6	TRBJ2-2	CASSYTGGTPTGELFF	TGTGCCAGCAGTTACACCGGCGGGACTCCTACCGGGGAGCTGTTTTTT
TRBD1	few	TRBV5-1	TRBJ2-3	CASSLLDRGTDTQYF	TGCGCCAGCAGCTTGCTGGACAGGGGTACAGATACGCAGTATTTT
.	.	TRBV7-6	TRBJ2-5	CASSLVGLRQETQYF	TGTGCCAGCAGCTTAGTTGGGCTACGGCAAGAGACCCAGTACTTC
.	few	TRBV4-2	TRBJ2-5	CASRQGGQDQETQYF	TGTGCCAGCAGACAGGGAGGACAGGACCAAGAGACCCAGTACTTC
.	many	TRBV7-2	TRBJ1-1	CASSPEDRGTEAFF	TGTGCCAGCAGCCCGGAGGACCGGGGGACTGAAGCTTTCTTT
.	.	TRBV12-3/TRBV12-4	TRBJ1-1	CASSLSRWGMNTEAFF	TGTGCCAGCAGTTTATCCCGATGGGGTATGAACACTGAAGCTTTCTTT